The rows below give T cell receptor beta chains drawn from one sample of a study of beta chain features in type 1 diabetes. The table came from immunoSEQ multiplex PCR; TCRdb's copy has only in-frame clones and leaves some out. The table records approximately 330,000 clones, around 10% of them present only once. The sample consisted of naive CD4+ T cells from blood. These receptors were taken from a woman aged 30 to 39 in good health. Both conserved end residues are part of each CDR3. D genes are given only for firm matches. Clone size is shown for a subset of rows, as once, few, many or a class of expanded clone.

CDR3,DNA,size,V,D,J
CASSVVRQGYTEAFF,TGTGCCAGCAGCGTAGTTCGACAGGGGTACACTGAAGCTTTCTTT,-,TRBV9,TRBD1,TRBJ1-1
CSAIRDTEAFF,TGCAGTGCTATCAGGGACACTGAAGCTTTCTTT,-,TRBV20-1,-,TRBJ1-1
CSVESLREPYEQYF,TGCAGCGTTGAATCCTTGCGGGAGCCTTACGAGCAGTACTTC,-,TRBV29-1,TRBD2,TRBJ2-7
CASSYMEETQYF,TGTGCCAGCAGTTACATGGAGGAGACCCAGTACTTC,few,TRBV6-6,-,TRBJ2-5
CASSLSVEQYF,TGTGCCAGCAGCTTGAGTGTGGAGCAGTACTTC,-,TRBV11-2,-,TRBJ2-7
CASSGTENTEAFF,TGCGCCAGCAGCGGGACAGAGAACACTGAAGCTTTCTTT,few,TRBV5-1,TRBD1,TRBJ1-1
CASSPPSSQYNEQFF,TGTGCCAGCTCACCACCTAGCAGTCAATACAATGAGCAGTTCTTC,-,TRBV18,-,TRBJ2-1
CASSLTRLDGYTF,TGTGCCAGCAGCTTAACGAGGCTGGATGGCTACACCTTC,-,TRBV7-3,-,TRBJ1-2
CASSPPLAGDTDTQYF,TGTGCCAGCAGCCCTCCGCTAGCGGGAGATACAGATACGCAGTATTTT,few,TRBV9,TRBD2,TRBJ2-3
CASRTTHSGANVLTF,TGTGCCAGCAGAACGACACACTCTGGGGCCAACGTCCTGACTTTC,-,TRBV6-5,-,TRBJ2-6
CASSFGTSGPETQYF,TGTGCCAGCAGCTTCGGGACTAGCGGACCGGAGACCCAGTACTTC,-,TRBV7-2,TRBD2,TRBJ2-5
CASSIHLAGALDTQYF,TGTGCCAGCAGTATCCATCTAGCGGGAGCGTTAGATACGCAGTATTTT,-,TRBV25-1,TRBD2,TRBJ2-3
CASSSSGQGAGQPQHF,TGTGCCAGCAGTTCATCCGGGCAGGGGGCAGGTCAGCCCCAGCATTTT,-,TRBV28,TRBD1,TRBJ1-5
CASSQNVADYTF,TGTGCCAGCAGCCAGAATGTGGCGGACTACACCTTC,-,TRBV7-2,-,TRBJ1-2
CAWSIQGIEKRLFF,TGTGCCTGGAGCATACAGGGGATAGAGAAAAGATTGTTTTTT,-,TRBV30,TRBD1,TRBJ1-4
CASSPGTANTEAFF,TGTGCCAGCAGCCCGGGGACAGCTAACACTGAAGCTTTCTTT,-,TRBV7-9,TRBD1,TRBJ1-1
CASSPLDRASGISYEQYF,TGTGCCAGCAGCCCTTTGGACAGAGCCTCTGGGATTTCCTACGAGCAGTACTTC,-,TRBV14,-,TRBJ2-7
CAWDRAGNQPQHF,TGTGCCTGGGACAGGGCCGGCAATCAGCCCCAGCATTTT,-,TRBV30,TRBD1,TRBJ1-5
CASSLGLAGPSSYEQYF,TGTGCCAGCAGTTTAGGACTAGCGGGCCCAAGCTCCTACGAGCAGTACTTC,once,TRBV28,TRBD2,TRBJ2-7
CASVGISGGQPQHF,TGCGCCAGCGTAGGGATCTCCGGAGGGCAGCCCCAGCATTTT,-,TRBV10-2,-,TRBJ1-5
CASSLAAVREGLDEQFF,TGTGCCAGCAGCTTAGCTGCAGTGCGGGAGGGTCTCGATGAGCAGTTCTTC,few,TRBV7-9,TRBD2,TRBJ2-1
CASSPVGAYEQYF,TGTGCCAGCAGCCCGGTGGGAGCCTACGAGCAGTACTTC,-,TRBV4-2,-,TRBJ2-7
CASSFSTDTQYF,TGTGCCAGCAGCTTTTCGACAGATACGCAGTATTTT,-,TRBV7-9,-,TRBJ2-3
CAWSRASGSSDTQYF,TGTGCCTGGAGTCGGGCTAGCGGGAGTTCAGATACGCAGTATTTT,-,TRBV30,TRBD2,TRBJ2-3
CASSLSGTRVSTDTQYF,TGTGCCAGCAGCTTATCTGGGACTAGGGTTAGCACAGATACGCAGTATTTT,-,TRBV5-4,TRBD2,TRBJ2-3
CASSTSGWTTQFF,TGTGCCAGCAGCACTAGCGGGTGGACCACGCAGTTCTTC,-,TRBV7-2,TRBD2,TRBJ2-1
CASSLPPSGEDPYEQYF,TGTGCCAGCAGTTTACCTCCTAGCGGAGAGGACCCCTACGAGCAGTACTTC,few,TRBV28,TRBD2,TRBJ2-7
CASSPRDHSNQPQHF,TGTGCCAGCTCCCCGCGGGACCATAGCAATCAGCCCCAGCATTTT,-,TRBV18,-,TRBJ1-5
CASSEVGDSGTPDTQYF,TGTGCCAGCAGTGAAGTAGGAGATAGCGGGACCCCGGATACGCAGTATTTT,few,TRBV6-1,TRBD2,TRBJ2-3
CASSLTSGRINEQFF,TGTGCCAGCAGCTTGACTAGCGGGAGAATAAATGAGCAGTTCTTC,few,TRBV7-2,TRBD2,TRBJ2-1
CASSSTSGSIYEQYF,TGTGCCAGCAGCTCGACTAGCGGGAGCATCTACGAGCAGTACTTC,few,TRBV5-4,TRBD2,TRBJ2-7
CASGLLATGELFF,TGTGCTAGTGGTTTATTGGCCACCGGGGAGCTGTTTTTT,few,TRBV12-5,-,TRBJ2-2
CASKLGQVNTEAFF,TGTGCCAGCAAGTTGGGACAGGTGAACACTGAAGCTTTCTTT,few,TRBV6-5,TRBD1,TRBJ1-1
CASSISRGIETQYF,TGTGCCAGTAGTATTTCCAGGGGGATAGAGACCCAGTACTTC,few,TRBV19,TRBD1,TRBJ2-5
CASSVTSGSLETQYF,TGTGCCAGCAGCGTAACTAGCGGGAGTTTAGAGACCCAGTACTTC,few,TRBV9,TRBD2,TRBJ2-5
CASSSLAGGPGNEQFF,TGTGCCAGCAGCTCTCTAGCGGGAGGGCCTGGGAATGAGCAGTTCTTC,few,TRBV7-9,TRBD2,TRBJ2-1
CASTRSGYGYTF,TGTGCCAGCACGCGTTCTGGCTATGGCTACACCTTC,-,TRBV28,-,TRBJ1-2
CASSPGLAGVDEQFF,TGTGCCAGCTCACCTGGACTAGCGGGAGTCGATGAGCAGTTCTTC,few,TRBV18,TRBD2,TRBJ2-1
CASSVAQVRDNEQFF,TGTGCCAGCAGCGTAGCACAGGTACGGGACAATGAGCAGTTCTTC,-,TRBV9,-,TRBJ2-1
CASSLDRVQETQYF,TGTGCCAGCAGTTTAGACAGGGTCCAAGAGACCCAGTACTTC,-,TRBV28,TRBD1,TRBJ2-5
CASSSLAGTYEQYF,TGTGCCAGCAGTTCCCTAGCGGGAACCTACGAGCAGTACTTC,-,TRBV6-6,TRBD2,TRBJ2-7
CASSWDLTYEQYF,TGTGCCAGCAGTTGGGACTTAACCTACGAGCAGTACTTC,few,TRBV5-6,-,TRBJ2-7
CASGTSVDNEQFF,TGTGCCAGCGGGACTAGCGTTGACAATGAGCAGTTCTTC,-,TRBV19,TRBD2,TRBJ2-1
CATSRGAGVEYEQYF,TGTGCCACCAGCAGGGGGGCGGGAGTGGAATACGAGCAGTACTTC,few,TRBV15,-,TRBJ2-7
CASSLNRAGQETQYF,TGTGCCAGCAGCTTAAATCGTGCGGGGCAAGAGACCCAGTACTTC,few,TRBV7-2,-,TRBJ2-5